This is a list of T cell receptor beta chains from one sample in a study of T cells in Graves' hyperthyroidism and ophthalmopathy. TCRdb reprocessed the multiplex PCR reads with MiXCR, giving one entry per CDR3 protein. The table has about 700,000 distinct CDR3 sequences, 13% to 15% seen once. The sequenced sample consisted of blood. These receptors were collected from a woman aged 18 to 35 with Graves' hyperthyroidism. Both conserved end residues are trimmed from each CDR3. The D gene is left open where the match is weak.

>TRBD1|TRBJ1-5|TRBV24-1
ATSDRDRNQPQH
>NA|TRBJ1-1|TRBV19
ASSTGLSNTEAF
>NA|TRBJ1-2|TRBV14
ASSHGRITYGYT
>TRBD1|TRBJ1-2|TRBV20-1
SAEPGTGGFGYT
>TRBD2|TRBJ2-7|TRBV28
ASSLVAGLYEQY
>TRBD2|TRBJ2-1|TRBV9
ASSAQPGPAGTSYNEQF
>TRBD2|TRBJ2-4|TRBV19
ASSILAGGGDIQY
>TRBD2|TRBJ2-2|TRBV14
ASSRGLVGTGELF
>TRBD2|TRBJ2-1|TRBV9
ASSRGGGEQF
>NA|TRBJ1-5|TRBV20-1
SASASGHRYQPQH
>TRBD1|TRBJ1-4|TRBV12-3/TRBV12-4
ASSPRDRDEKLF
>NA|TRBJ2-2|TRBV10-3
AISGTSSTGELF
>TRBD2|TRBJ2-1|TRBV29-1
SASGRKGNEQF
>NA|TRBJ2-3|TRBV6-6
ASSYSGDSTDTQY
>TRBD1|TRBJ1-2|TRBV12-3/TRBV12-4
ASSQQGAFGYT
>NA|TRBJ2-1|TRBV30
AWSVGFGGSEQF
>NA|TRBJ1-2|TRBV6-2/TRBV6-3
ASSYLPVQGYGYT
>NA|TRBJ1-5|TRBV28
ASSLLDGAKNQPQH
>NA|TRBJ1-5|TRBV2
ASSDNSFSNQPQH
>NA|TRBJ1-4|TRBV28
ASSPPDREKLF
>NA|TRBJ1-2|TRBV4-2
ASSRPGLDYGYT
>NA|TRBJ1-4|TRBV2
ASRGDGNEKLF
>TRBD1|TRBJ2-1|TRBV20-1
SAQGPGTGVNEQF
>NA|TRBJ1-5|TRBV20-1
SARKQSSNQPQH
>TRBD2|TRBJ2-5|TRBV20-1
SAPRASGYRETQY
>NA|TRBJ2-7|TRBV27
ASSLLSEQY
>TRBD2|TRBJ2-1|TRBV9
ASSVGLAGGKGAEQF
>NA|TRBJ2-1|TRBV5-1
ASSRNRDEQF
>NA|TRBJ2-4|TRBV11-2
ASSFARGGTRNYHQY
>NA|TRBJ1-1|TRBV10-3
AISEKTEAF
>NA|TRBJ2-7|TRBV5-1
ASSRDSSSYEQY
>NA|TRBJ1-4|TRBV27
ASSFPGQGEKLF
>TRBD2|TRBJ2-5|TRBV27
ASSLSTSGRPGAQY
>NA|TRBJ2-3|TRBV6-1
ASSPGPYLAQY
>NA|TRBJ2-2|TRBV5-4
ASSLFGAGELF
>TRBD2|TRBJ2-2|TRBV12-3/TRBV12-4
ASSFAALAGEGELF
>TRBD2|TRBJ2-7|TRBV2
ASSPYVSGSSYEQY
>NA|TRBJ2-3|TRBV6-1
ASAVGAGYRTDTQY